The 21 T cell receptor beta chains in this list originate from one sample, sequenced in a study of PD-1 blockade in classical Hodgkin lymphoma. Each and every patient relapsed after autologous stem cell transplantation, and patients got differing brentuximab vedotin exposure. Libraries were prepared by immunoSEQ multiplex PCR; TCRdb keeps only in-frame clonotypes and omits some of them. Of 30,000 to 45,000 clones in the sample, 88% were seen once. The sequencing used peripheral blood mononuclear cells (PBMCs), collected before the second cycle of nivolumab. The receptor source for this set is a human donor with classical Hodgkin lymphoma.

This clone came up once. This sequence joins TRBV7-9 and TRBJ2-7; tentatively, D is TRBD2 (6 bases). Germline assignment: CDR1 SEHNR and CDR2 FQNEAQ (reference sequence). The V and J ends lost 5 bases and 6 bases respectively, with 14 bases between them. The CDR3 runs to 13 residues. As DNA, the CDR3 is TGTGCCAGCAGCCCCGGTCGGGGAGGCGAGCAGTACTTC. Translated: CASSPGRGGEQYF.

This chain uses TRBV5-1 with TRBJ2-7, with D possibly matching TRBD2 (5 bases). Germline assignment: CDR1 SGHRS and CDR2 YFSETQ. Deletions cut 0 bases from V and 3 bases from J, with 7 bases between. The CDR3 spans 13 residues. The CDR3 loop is CASSLDGSYEQYF. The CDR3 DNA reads TGCGCCAGCAGCTTGGATGGGAGCTACGAGCAGTACTTC.

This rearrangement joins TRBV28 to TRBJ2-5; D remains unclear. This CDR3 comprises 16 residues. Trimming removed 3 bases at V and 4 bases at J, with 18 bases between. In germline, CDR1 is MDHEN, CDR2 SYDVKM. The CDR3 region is CASSFFFYERAETQYF. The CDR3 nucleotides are TGTGCCAGCAGTTTCTTCTTCTACGAACGAGCAGAGACCCAGTACTTC.

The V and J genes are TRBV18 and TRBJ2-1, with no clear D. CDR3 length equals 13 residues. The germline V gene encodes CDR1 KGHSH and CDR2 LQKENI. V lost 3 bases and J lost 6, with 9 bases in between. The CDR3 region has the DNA TGTGCCAGCTCACCTCTAAATCCCAATGAGCAGTTCTTC. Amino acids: CASSPLNPNEQFF.

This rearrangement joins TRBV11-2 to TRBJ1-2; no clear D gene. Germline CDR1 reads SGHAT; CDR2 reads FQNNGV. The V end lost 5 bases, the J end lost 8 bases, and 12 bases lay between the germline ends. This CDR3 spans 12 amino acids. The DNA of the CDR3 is TGTGCCAGCAGCGAGTCCGCGAGGGGCTACACCTTC. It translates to CASSESARGYTF.

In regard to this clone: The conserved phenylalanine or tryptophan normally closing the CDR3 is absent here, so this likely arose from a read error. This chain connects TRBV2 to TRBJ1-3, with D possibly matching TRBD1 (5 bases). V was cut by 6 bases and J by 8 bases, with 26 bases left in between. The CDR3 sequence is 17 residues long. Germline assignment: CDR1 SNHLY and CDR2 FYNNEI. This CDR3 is CASSRYPLLGDRYTIYL. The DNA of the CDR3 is TGTGCCAGCAGCCGATACCCCCTATTAGGGGATCGGTACACCATATATCTT.

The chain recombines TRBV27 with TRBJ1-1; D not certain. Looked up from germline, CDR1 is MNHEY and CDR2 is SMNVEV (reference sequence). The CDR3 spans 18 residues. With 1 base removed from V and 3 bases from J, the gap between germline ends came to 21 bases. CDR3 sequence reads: CASSLYPRSPGWDTEAFF. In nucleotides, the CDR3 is TGTGCCAGCAGTTTATATCCGAGGTCGCCAGGATGGGACACTGAAGCTTTCTTT.

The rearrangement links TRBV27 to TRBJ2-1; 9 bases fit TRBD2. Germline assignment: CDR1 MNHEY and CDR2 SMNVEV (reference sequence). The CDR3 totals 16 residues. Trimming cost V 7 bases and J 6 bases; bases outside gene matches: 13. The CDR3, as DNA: TGTGCCAGCAATAGCGGGAGAAGGCTATCAATCAATGAGCAGTTCTTC. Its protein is CASNSGRRLSINEQFF.

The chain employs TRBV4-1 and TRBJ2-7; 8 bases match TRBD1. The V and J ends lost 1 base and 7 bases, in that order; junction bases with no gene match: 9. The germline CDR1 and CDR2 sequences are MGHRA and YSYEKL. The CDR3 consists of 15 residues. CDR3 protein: CASSQGGQGVGEQYF. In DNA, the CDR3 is TGCGCCAGCAGCCAAGGAGGACAGGGAGTAGGGGAGCAGTACTTC.

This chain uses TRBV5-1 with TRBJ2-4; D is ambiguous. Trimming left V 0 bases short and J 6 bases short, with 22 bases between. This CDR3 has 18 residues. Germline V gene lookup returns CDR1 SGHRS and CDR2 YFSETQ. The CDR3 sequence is CASSLGGSGRRIINIQYF. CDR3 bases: TGCGCCAGCAGCTTGGGGGGTTCCGGTAGGCGGATAATAAACATTCAGTACTTC.

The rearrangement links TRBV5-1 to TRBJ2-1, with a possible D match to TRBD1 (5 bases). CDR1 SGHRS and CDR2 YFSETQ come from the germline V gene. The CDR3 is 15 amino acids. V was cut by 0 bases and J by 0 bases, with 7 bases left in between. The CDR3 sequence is CASSLGQTSYNEQFF. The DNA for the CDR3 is TGCGCCAGCAGCTTGGGACAGACCTCCTACAATGAGCAGTTCTTC.

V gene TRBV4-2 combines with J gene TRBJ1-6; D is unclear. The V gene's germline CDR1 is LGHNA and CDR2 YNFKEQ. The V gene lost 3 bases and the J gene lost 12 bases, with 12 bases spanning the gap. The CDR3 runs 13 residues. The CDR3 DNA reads TGTGCCAGCAGCCAGCGGGCCCTAGGACCCCTCCACTTT. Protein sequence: CASSQRALGPLHF.

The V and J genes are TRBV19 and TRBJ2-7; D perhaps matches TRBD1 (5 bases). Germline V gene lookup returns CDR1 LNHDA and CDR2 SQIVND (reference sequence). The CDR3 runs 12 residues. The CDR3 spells CPLKGITLEQYF. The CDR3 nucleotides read TGTCCCTTAAAGGGGATCACCCTCGAGCAGTACTTC.

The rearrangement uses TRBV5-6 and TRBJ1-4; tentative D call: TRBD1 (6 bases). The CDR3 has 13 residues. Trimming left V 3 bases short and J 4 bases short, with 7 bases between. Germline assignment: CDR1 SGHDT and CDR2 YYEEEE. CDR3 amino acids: CASSWTDNEKLFF. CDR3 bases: TGTGCCAGCAGCTGGACAGATAATGAAAAACTGTTTTTT. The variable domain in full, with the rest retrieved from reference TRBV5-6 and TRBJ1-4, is DAGVTQSPTHLIKTRGQQVTLRCSPKSGHDTVSWYQQALGQGPQFIFQYYEEEERQRGNFPDRFSGHQFPNYSSELNVNALLLGDSALYLCASSWTDNEKLFFGSGTQLSVL.

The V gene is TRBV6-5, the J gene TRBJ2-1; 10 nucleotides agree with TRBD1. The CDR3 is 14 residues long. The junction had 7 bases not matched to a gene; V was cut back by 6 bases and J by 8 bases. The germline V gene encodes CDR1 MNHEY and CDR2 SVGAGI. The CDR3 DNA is TGTGCCAGCAGACCGACAGGGGGCATCTATGAGCAGTTCTTC. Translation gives CASRPTGGIYEQFF.

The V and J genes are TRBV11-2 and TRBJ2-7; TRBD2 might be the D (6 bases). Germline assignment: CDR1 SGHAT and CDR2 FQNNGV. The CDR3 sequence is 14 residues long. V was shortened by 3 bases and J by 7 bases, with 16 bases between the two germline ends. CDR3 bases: TGTGCCAGCAGCTTTCAAAGCGGGTACCAGGAGCAGTACTTC. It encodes CASSFQSGYQEQYF.

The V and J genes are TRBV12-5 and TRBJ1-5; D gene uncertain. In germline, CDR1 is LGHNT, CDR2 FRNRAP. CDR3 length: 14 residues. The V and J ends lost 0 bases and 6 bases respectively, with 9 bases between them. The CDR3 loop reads CASGLVSAGQPQHF. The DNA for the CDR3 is TGTGCTAGTGGTTTGGTATCAGCGGGTCAGCCCCAGCATTTT.

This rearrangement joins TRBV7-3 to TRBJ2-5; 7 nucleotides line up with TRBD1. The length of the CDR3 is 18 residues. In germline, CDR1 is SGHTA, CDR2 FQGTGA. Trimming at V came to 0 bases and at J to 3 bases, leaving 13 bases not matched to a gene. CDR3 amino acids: CASSLTPGQSFHKETQYF. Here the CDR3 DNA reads TGTGCCAGCAGCTTAACTCCGGGACAGAGCTTCCATAAAGAGACCCAGTACTTC.

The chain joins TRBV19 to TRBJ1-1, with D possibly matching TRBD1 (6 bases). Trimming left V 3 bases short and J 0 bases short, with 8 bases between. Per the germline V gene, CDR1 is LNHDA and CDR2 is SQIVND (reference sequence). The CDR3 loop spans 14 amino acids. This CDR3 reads CASSIGGLNTEAFF. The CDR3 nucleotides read TGTGCCAGTAGTATCGGGGGCTTGAACACTGAAGCTTTCTTT. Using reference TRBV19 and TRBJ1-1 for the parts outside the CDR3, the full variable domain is DGGITQSPKYLFRKEGQNVTLSCEQNLNHDAMYWYRQDPGQGLRLIYYSQIVNDFQKGDIAEGYSVSREKKESFPLTVTSAQKNPTAFYLCASSIGGLNTEAFFGQGTRLTVV.

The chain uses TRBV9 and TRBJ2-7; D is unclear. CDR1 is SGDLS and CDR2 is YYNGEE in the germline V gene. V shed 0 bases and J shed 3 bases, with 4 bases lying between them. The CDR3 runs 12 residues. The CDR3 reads CASSVDDYEQYF. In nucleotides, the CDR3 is TGTGCCAGCAGCGTAGACGACTACGAGCAGTACTTC.

The CDR3 sequence is CASSLSPAAGGFGEQYF. The CDR3 nucleotides are TGCGCCAGCAGCTTGAGTCCTGCGGCAGGGGGGTTCGGCGAGCAGTACTTC. The chain links TRBV5-1 to TRBJ2-7, with D possibly matching TRBD1 (7 bases). This CDR3 spans 17 amino acids. Germline values: CDR1 SGHRS, CDR2 YFSETQ. V gave up 1 base and J gave up 6 bases, with 23 bases separating them.